This T cell receptor beta chain came from a study of T cell responses to AZD1222 COVID-19 vaccine. Points from the study as a whole: Dominant CD4 TCR responses targeted spike regions 160-218 and 743-854. In the spike-specific TCR repertoire, nearly half reportedly target unmutated variant regions.

Germline loops: CDR1 SGHRS, CDR2 YFSETQ. V shed 4 bases and J 4 bases; nucleotides not matched to a gene: 4. The CDR3 runs 14 residues. TCRdb's copy holds only in-frame clones and misses some; the assay was immunoSEQ multiplex PCR. The data show 95,000 to 100,000 clones, roughly nine tenths seen once. Regarding this clone: The antigen is not known.

The chain joins TRBV5-1 to TRBJ1-1; 10 bases line up with TRBD1. This TCR derives from an adult who received the AZD1222 COVID-19 vaccine. This specimen was peripheral blood, taken 28 days after the second AZD1222 dose. The CDR3 DNA is TGCGCCAGCAGCCGGAGGACAGGGGGCACTGAAGCTTTCTTT. It is translated as CASSRRTGGTEAFF.